One and the same sample provided the 11 T cell receptor beta chains below, sequenced in a study of a mutant IDH1 vaccine in newly diagnosed glioma. These receptors have no identified antigens. The time point here: week 11, during vaccination. It was 300 ug of mutant IDH1 20-mer peptide that made up each vaccine dose, given with topical imiquimod. Profiled with immunoSEQ multiplex PCR; TCRdb holds only in-frame clones, not every one. The sample records roughly 120,000 clones, around 80% being singletons. The specimen comprised PBMCs, sampled from a glioma patient whose treatment included an IDH1 peptide vaccine. The receptors derive from a man aged 40-55 years with glioma.

The chain couples TRBV7-2 to TRBJ1-2; D remains ambiguous. Trimming pared 5 bases from V and 2 bases from J, leaving 12 bases between. CDR3 length: 14 residues. CDR1 and CDR2 from the germline V gene are SGHTA and FQGNSA. CDR3 loop: CASSPSADNYGYTF. The CDR3 nucleotides are TGTGCCAGCAGCCCTTCGGCCGACAACTATGGCTACACCTTC.

The rearrangement joins TRBV6-1 to TRBJ2-5; 10 nucleotides align to TRBD2. The CDR3 length is 15 residues. Trimming cost V 5 bases and J 2 bases; bases outside gene matches: 5. CDR1 is MNHNS and CDR2 is SASEGT in the germline V gene. In DNA, the CDR3 is TGTGCCAGCAGTCCAGTAGCGGGGGGACAAGAGACCCAGTACTTC. It codes for CASSPVAGGQETQYF.

The rearrangement links TRBV28 to TRBJ2-7; no clear D. The CDR3 is made up of 16 amino acids. CDR1 MDHEN and CDR2 SYDVKM come from the germline V gene. Trimming pared 2 bases from V and 0 bases from J, leaving 14 bases between. The CDR3 coding sequence is TGTGCCAGCAGTTTAAACCTGGCAGTCCTCTCCTACGAGCAGTACTTC. It encodes CASSLNLAVLSYEQYF.

The chain employs TRBV6-1 and TRBJ1-5; 7 bases fit TRBD1. Germline V CDR1 and CDR2: MNHNS, SASEGT. CDR3 length: 18 residues. After removal of 3 bases from V and 2 bases from J, the junction contained 13 bases not matched to a gene. The CDR3 region has the DNA TGTGCCAGCAGTGACGGGTGGCAGGGGGGGAACGGCAATCAGCCCCAGCATTTT. Translating gives CASSDGWQGGNGNQPQHF.

The chain links TRBV13 to TRBJ2-3, with D unclear. Per the germline V gene, CDR1 is PRHDT and CDR2 is FYEKMQ (reference sequence). The ends were cut back, 5 bases at V and 1 base at J, with 4 bases in the middle. The CDR3 runs to 12 residues. As DNA, the CDR3 is TGTGCCAGCAGCCCAGGCACAGATACGCAGTATTTT. As protein: CASSPGTDTQYF.

This chain links TRBV9 with TRBJ2-1; 9 bases line up with TRBD2. CDR1 SGDLS and CDR2 YYNGEE come from the germline V gene. CDR3 length: 15 residues. V was pared by 2 bases and J by 8 bases, with 8 bases of the junction left unmatched. The DNA for the CDR3 is TGTGCCAGCAGCGTTGAACTAGCGGGTCTTGATGAGCAGTTCTTC. Translation gives CASSVELAGLDEQFF.

This chain uses TRBV7-2 with TRBJ2-3; 12 positions agree with TRBD1. The germline gives CDR1 SGHTA, CDR2 FQGNSA. Losses at the gene ends were 3 bases for V and 8 bases for J; bases not matched to a gene: 18. The CDR3 has 19 amino acids. The DNA for the CDR3 is TGTGCCAGCAGCTTGGCCGGGACAGGGGGCAGAGTTAGCTCGGGTACGCAGTATTTT. This translates into CASSLAGTGGRVSSGTQYF.

This chain joins TRBV7-6 and TRBJ1-1; D is perhaps TRBD1 (5 bases). The germline V gene has CDR1 SGHVS and CDR2 FNYEAQ. The germline V and J ends were trimmed by 1 base and 0 bases, with 24 bases remaining between them. The CDR3 is 20 amino acids. The CDR3 reads CASSLGGRQGAANMNTEAFF. Here the CDR3 DNA reads TGTGCCAGCAGCTTAGGAGGTAGGCAGGGCGCAGCAAACATGAACACTGAAGCTTTCTTT.

The rearrangement uses TRBV10-3 and TRBJ2-2, with 13 bases matching TRBD2. V trimming: 2 bases; J trimming: 2 bases; junction bases outside the gene matches: 5. CDR1 and CDR2 from the germline V gene are ENHRY and SYGVKD. The CDR3 is 18 residues long. The CDR3 region is CAISEGLAGVSNTGELFF. CDR3 sequence (DNA): TGTGCCATCAGTGAGGGACTAGCGGGAGTCTCTAACACCGGGGAGCTGTTTTTT.

The gene calls are TRBV19 and TRBJ1-4, with D hard to call. CDR1 and CDR2 (germline): LNHDA, SQIVND (reference sequence). CDR3 length: 15 residues. V shed 5 bases and J shed 5 bases, with 15 bases lying between them. CDR3 protein: CASSRTGATNEKLFF. The CDR3, as DNA: TGTGCCAGTAGTCGGACCGGAGCGACGAATGAAAAACTGTTTTTT.

This clone has only one observation. The chain recombines TRBV6-4 with TRBJ2-3, with 7 bases fitting TRBD2. The CDR3 contains 15 residues. Germline CDR1 reads MRHNA; CDR2 reads SNTAGT. J lost 2 bases, V lost 7 bases, and 9 bases had no gene match. CDR3 sequence: CASTAWGGFTDTQYF. The CDR3 DNA reads as TGTGCCAGCACCGCTTGGGGGGGGTTCACAGATACGCAGTATTTT.